The 15 T cell receptor beta chains in this list originate from one sample, sequenced in a study of T cell responses to AZD1222 COVID-19 vaccine. Profiling relied on immunoSEQ multiplex PCR, and the TCRdb table lists in-frame clones only, not all of them. This table holds roughly 110,000 clones, more than 70% found once. The specimen was peripheral blood, collected 28 days after the second AZD1222 dose. The origin of the receptors is an adult who received the AZD1222 COVID-19 vaccine.

This clone was counted once. V gene TRBV7-2 combines with J gene TRBJ2-3, with 7 bases that match TRBD2. J lost 3 bases, V lost 5 bases, and 8 bases had no gene match. In germline, CDR1 is SGHTA, CDR2 FQGNSA. The CDR3 runs 15 residues. CDR3 sequence reads: CASSPSYGGTDTQYF. The CDR3 DNA follows: TGTGCCAGCAGCCCGTCATACGGGGGGACAGATACGCAGTATTTT.

This clone appeared a few times. The V call is TRBV7-9, the J call TRBJ1-6, with TRBD1 as a possible D gene (5 bases). V was cut by 7 bases and J by 6 bases, with 19 bases left in between. CDR3 length: 16 amino acids. The germline CDR1 and CDR2 sequences are SEHNR and FQNEAQ (reference sequence). CDR3: CASTPLGQGGNSPLHF. The CDR3 nucleotides read TGTGCCAGCACCCCCCTAGGTCAGGGAGGTAATTCACCCCTCCACTTT.

The chain recombines TRBV6-5 with TRBJ1-5; perhaps TRBD1 as D (6 bases). Germline CDR1 MNHEY, CDR2 SVGAGI. The CDR3 consists of 15 residues. Trimming removed 4 bases at V and 1 base at J, with 11 bases between. The CDR3 DNA reads TGTGCCAGCAGTTCCGTGGGACAAAGCAATCAGCCCCAGCATTTT. Amino acid sequence: CASSSVGQSNQPQHF.

The CDR3 reads CASSYLAGPQPQHF. For the CDR3, the DNA is TGTGCCAGCAGTTACTTGGCCGGCCCTCAGCCCCAGCATTTT. This chain uses TRBV6-2 or TRBV6-3 with TRBJ1-5, with D unresolved. CDR3 length: 14 amino acids. V shed 1 base and J shed 6 bases, with 10 bases lying between them. From germline, CDR1 is MNHEY and CDR2 SVGEGT.

The chain combines TRBV5-6 with TRBJ1-4; TRBD1 agrees at 9 bases. V trimming: 0 bases; J trimming: 8 bases; junction bases outside the gene matches: 5. The V gene's germline CDR1 is SGHDT and CDR2 YYEEEE. This CDR3 spans 15 amino acids. CDR3 nucleotides: TGTGCCAGCAGCTTGGAGGGGACAGGGCAGGAAAAACTGTTTTTT. Its translation is CASSLEGTGQEKLFF.

The rearrangement joins TRBV7-8 to TRBJ1-1, with D possibly being TRBD1 (6 bases). Per germline, CDR1 SGHVS and CDR2 FQNEAQ. CDR3 length equals 13 residues. Trimming took off 5 bases at V and 8 bases at J, with 15 bases between the two ends. The CDR3 nucleotides are TGTGCCAGCAGCCCCGCGCCCGGGGGCGAAGCTTTCTTT. Translated, it gives CASSPAPGGEAFF. Drawing the rest from reference TRBV7-8 and TRBJ1-1, the complete variable domain is GAGVSQSPRYKVAKRGQDVALRCDPISGHVSLFWYQQALGQGPEFLTYFQNEAQLDKSGLPSDRFFAERPEGSVSTLKIQRTQQEDSAVYLCASSPAPGGEAFFGQGTRLTVV.

This chain joins TRBV21-1 and TRBJ1-3. TRBV21-1 is noted as a pseudogene. The CDR3 runs 13 residues. CDR3 loop: CASSKVSGNTIYF. The CDR3, as DNA: TGTGCCAGCAGCAAAGTCAGCGGAAACACCATATATTTT.

The chain uses TRBV7-3 and TRBJ2-5, with 7 bases lining up with TRBD1. This CDR3 has 13 amino acids. Germline-derived CDR1 and CDR2 are SGHTA and FQGTGA. The V segment lost 3 bases and the J segment 4 bases; nucleotides outside the gene matches: 2. CDR3 nucleotide sequence: TGTGCCAGCAGCTTTGACAGGGTAGAGACCCAGTACTTC. Residues: CASSFDRVETQYF.

This chain connects TRBV11-2 to TRBJ2-2; 9 bases map to TRBD1. The CDR3 has 16 residues. Germline trimming cut 2 bases from V and 5 bases from J; bases unmatched to any gene: 6. Germline CDR1 SGHAT, CDR2 FQNNGV. The CDR3 DNA follows: TGTGCCAGCAGCTTACCCGGACAGGGGCGGACCGGGGAGCTGTTTTTT. This sequence encodes CASSLPGQGRTGELFF. Full variable domain (outside the CDR3, taken from reference TRBV11-2 and TRBJ2-2): EAGVAQSPRYKIIEKRQSVAFWCNPISGHATLYWYQQILGQGPKLLIQFQNNGVVDDSQLPKDRFSAERLKGVDSTLKIQPAKLEDSAVYLCASSLPGQGRTGELFFGEGSRLTVL.

The chain couples TRBV19 to TRBJ2-7; D perhaps matches TRBD1 (6 bases). Germline V gives CDR1 LNHDA, CDR2 SQIVND (reference sequence). CDR3 length: 15 residues. Deletions cut 6 bases from V and 3 bases from J, with 18 bases between. CDR3 nucleotides: TGTGCCAGTAGCCCACAGGGCTCAAGGGGCTACGAGCAGTACTTC. Protein: CASSPQGSRGYEQYF.

This chain links TRBV5-1 with TRBJ2-7; D is uncertain. Germline V gives CDR1 SGHRS, CDR2 YFSETQ. The CDR3 totals 11 residues. V was cut by 5 bases and J by 2 bases, with 5 bases left in between. DNA of the CDR3: TGCGCCAGCAGAGGGACCTACGAGCAGTACTTC. Amino acids: CASRGTYEQYF.

V gene TRBV9 combines with J gene TRBJ2-1; 8 bases are a match to TRBD1. V trimming: 4 bases; J trimming: 1 base; junction bases outside the gene matches: 7. The CDR3 is made up of 16 amino acids. Germline assignment: CDR1 SGDLS and CDR2 YYNGEE. The CDR3 coding sequence is TGTGCCAGCAGCAAATGGACAGGGAGTTCCTACAATGAGCAGTTCTTC. As protein: CASSKWTGSSYNEQFF.

V gene TRBV7-2 combines with J gene TRBJ1-2; D might be TRBD1 (5 bases). This CDR3 spans 13 amino acids. Trimming pared 1 base from V and 7 bases from J, leaving 10 bases between. Germline V lookup: CDR1 SGHTA, CDR2 FQGNSA. The CDR3 nucleotides are TGTGCCAGCAGCTTAGGGGGGGTATCTGGCTACACCTTC. It codes for CASSLGGVSGYTF.

This clone was seen just once. This chain uses TRBV7-2 with TRBJ2-5, with D tentatively TRBD2 (5 bases). The germline V gene has CDR1 SGHTA and CDR2 FQGNSA. The V end lost 6 bases, the J end lost 4 bases, and 18 bases lay between the germline ends. This CDR3 has 15 residues. The CDR3 sequence is CASRPGGVGLETQYF. For the CDR3, the DNA is TGTGCCAGCAGACCCGGAGGCGTGGGTCTAGAGACCCAGTACTTC.

V and J are TRBV7-6 and TRBJ1-1; unclear D gene. Germline CDR1 and CDR2: SGHVS and FNYEAQ. CDR3 length equals 14 residues. Trimming cost V 1 base and J 1 base, with 7 bases left between them. The CDR3 coding sequence is TGTGCCAGCAGCTTAGGAGCAGGGAACACTGAAGCTTTCTTT. It encodes CASSLGAGNTEAFF.